Below are 10 T cell receptor beta chains sequenced from a single sample in a study of OX40 agonist ivuxolimab in advanced cancers. Libraries were prepared by immunoSEQ multiplex PCR; TCRdb keeps only in-frame clonotypes and omits some of them. The data contain around 100,000 clones, 85% to 95% of them singletons. The sample here was CD4+ or CD8+ T cells sorted from blood, taken in a trial of the OX40 agonist ivuxolimab. Receptor source: an adult with an advanced solid tumor such as melanoma, head and neck, liver or kidney cancer.

The chain recombines TRBV25-1 with TRBJ2-7, with 11 positions matching TRBD2. There are 13 residues in the CDR3. Germline V lookup: CDR1 MGHDK, CDR2 SYGVNS. Trimming took 10 bases from V and 2 from J; bases not matched to a gene: 4. The CDR3, as DNA: TGTGCCACAAGACTAGCGGGAACCTACGAGCAGTACTTC. Translating gives CATRLAGTYEQYF.

This chain links TRBV6-1 with TRBJ2-1; perhaps TRBD2 as D (6 bases). The germline CDR1 and CDR2 sequences are MNHNS and SASEGT. This CDR3 contains 13 residues. Trimming pared 2 bases from V and 7 bases from J, leaving 9 bases between. The CDR3 bases are TGTGCCAGCAGTGAATCTGCGGGGAATGAGCAGTTCTTC. Amino acid sequence: CASSESAGNEQFF.

This clone came up once. V gene TRBV19 combines with J gene TRBJ2-3, with unresolved D. V shed 5 bases and J shed 0 bases, with 12 bases lying between them. The CDR3 covers 15 residues. CDR1 LNHDA and CDR2 SQIVND come from the germline V gene (reference sequence). The DNA of the CDR3 is TGTGCCAGTAGTCCCCCCGGCGGTAGCACAGATACGCAGTATTTT. Translating gives CASSPPGGSTDTQYF.

This rearrangement joins TRBV5-1 to TRBJ2-7; TRBD2 is a possible D gene (7 bases). The CDR3 runs to 13 residues. Germline V gives CDR1 SGHRS, CDR2 YFSETQ. V was clipped by 0 bases and J by 5 bases, with 9 bases between them. The CDR3 DNA reads TGCGCCAGCAGCTTGGGGGAGGGGGACGAGCAGTACTTC. Translated, it gives CASSLGEGDEQYF.

The V call is TRBV4-3, the J call TRBJ2-3; D is uncertain. This CDR3 has 14 amino acids. CDR1 and CDR2 from the germline V gene are LGHNA and YSLEER. Trimming took off 0 bases at V and 2 bases at J, with 6 bases between the two ends. CDR3 nucleotide sequence: TGCGCCAGCAGCCAAGAAATCACCACAGATACGCAGTATTTT. Protein: CASSQEITTDTQYF.

This chain connects TRBV30 to TRBJ1-1; D unresolved. V was clipped by 0 bases and J by 4 bases, with 12 bases between them. Germline lookup yields CDR1 GTSNPN and CDR2 SVGIG (reference sequence). This CDR3 is 14 amino acids long. CDR3 nucleotide sequence: TGTGCCTGGAGTGTACTACCTTTGGGCACTGAAGCTTTCTTT. This encodes CAWSVLPLGTEAFF.

The CDR3 DNA reads as TGTGCCAGCAGCCTGGGGGCTACTAGCTTTGGAGATACGCAGTATTTT. Protein product: CASSLGATSFGDTQYF. The rearrangement links TRBV7-9 to TRBJ2-3; D assignment may be TRBD1 or TRBD2 (6 bases each). CDR3 length equals 16 residues. Trimming left V 5 bases short and J 5 bases short, with 20 bases between. From germline, CDR1 is SEHNR and CDR2 FQNEAQ (reference sequence). The whole variable domain, filled in from reference TRBV7-9 and TRBJ2-3, reads DTGVSQNPRHKITKRGQNVTFRCDPISEHNRLYWYRQTLGQGPEFLTYFQNEAQLEKSRLLSDRFSAERPKGSFSTLEIQRTEQGDSAMYLCASSLGATSFGDTQYFGPGTRLTVL.

The chain uses TRBV15 and TRBJ1-1; D is perhaps TRBD1 (6 bases). Germline CDR1 reads LNHNV; CDR2 reads YYDKDF (reference sequence). Between the trimmed V and J ends, which lost 3 bases and 3 bases, there was a span of 8 bases. The CDR3 runs to 13 residues. Here the CDR3 reads CATSRGTYTEAFF. The CDR3 bases are TGTGCCACCAGCAGGGGGACATACACTGAAGCTTTCTTT.

This clone was observed a few times. V is TRBV6-1 and J is TRBJ2-7; D is uncertain. The CDR3 covers 13 residues. Trimming took 7 bases from V and 2 from J, leaving 12 bases between them. Germline CDR1 reads MNHNS; CDR2 reads SASEGT. This CDR3 is CASTVGGAYEQYF. The CDR3 nucleotides are TGTGCCAGCACCGTAGGTGGGGCCTACGAGCAGTACTTC.

This clone was observed a few times. V usage is TRBV27 and J usage is TRBJ2-1; D may be TRBD1 (6 bases). Germline CDR1 is MNHEY and CDR2 is SMNVEV (reference sequence). Trimming cost V 5 bases and J 8 bases, with 13 bases left between them. CDR3 length: 13 amino acids. CDR3 sequence: CASSADRIHEQFF. The DNA of the CDR3 is TGTGCCAGCAGTGCTGACAGGATTCATGAGCAGTTCTTC.